This T cell receptor beta chain is drawn from a study of monozygotic twins with inflammatory bowel disease. Study-level points and caveats: Repertoire similarity did not differ between concordant and discordant twins, perhaps due to limited power. For IBD patients, clonotypes shared with others were fewer than for healthy twins, especially with disease activity.

Samples each yielded cDNA through eight separate reactions. TCRalpha and TCRbeta cDNA went through nested PCRs of roughly 15 and 9 cycles, two in total. TCRdb re-called the 5' RACE reads and gives one entry per CDR3 protein, without DNA. The sample yields approximately 160,000 distinct CDR3 sequences, of which the top ten take up 6% to 9.5%. In the case of this clonotype: The antigen remains undetermined.

Germline V CDR1 and CDR2: DFQATT, SNEGSKA (reference sequence). There are 13 residues in the CDR3. The sequenced material came from blood. The chain combines TRBV20-1 with TRBJ1-1; the D call of TRBD1 rests on TCRdb alone, since no DNA is present to check it. This clonotype was obtained from a human donor with ulcerative colitis or Crohn's disease, or a healthy co-twin of an affected twin (not recorded which). CDR3 region: CSARTGGGPEAFF.